The text below deals with one T cell receptor beta chain. As yet, its antigen is unknown. Sequenced by immunoSEQ multiplex PCR; TCRdb stores in-frame clones only, minus some. The data show some 93,000 clones, about 90% seen once. The CDR3 sequence is 14 residues long. The J segment lost 5 bases and the V segment lost 5 bases, leaving 5 bases of the junction unmatched. CDR1 SGHVS and CDR2 FQNEAQ come from the germline V gene. No infections or other immune events were documented during collection. These data are taken from a study of identifying expanded T cells in peripheral blood. Study-wide findings and caveats: Clone count variance between approximately two-week samples rose with total template count. Technical replicates showed roughly 1.2 changed clones; two weeks approximately 15; four weeks 19.

The V call is TRBV7-8, the J call TRBJ2-7; 11 bases line up with TRBD2. The material sequenced was blood. The receptor's source is a person aged 18-69 years in good health. The CDR3 reads CASSPVGLADEQYF. In nucleotides, the CDR3 is TGTGCCAGCAGCCCGGTGGGACTAGCGGACGAGCAGTACTTC.